This TCR beta chain comes out of a study of cytomegalovirus exposure and HLA in healthy donors. Points on this clone: Its antigen remains unknown.

The V end was cut by 3 bases, the J end by 5 bases, with 16 bases between. Germline loops: CDR1 SGHTA, CDR2 FQGTGA. This CDR3 has 15 residues. The PCR used 60 Vbeta and 13 Jbeta primers. Produced via immunoSEQ multiplex PCR; TCRdb's table is partial and in-frame only. The table includes about 160,000 clones, around four fifths detected once. Findings of the study overall: Both high specificity and high sensitivity reportedly marked the classifier's diagnosis of cytomegalovirus status. A later analysis reportedly found that, within productive TCRs, an Asian-associated ancestry cluster had fewer N-insertions than the mean observed across the roughly 730 donors. Overall, some 160 TCR beta chains were annotated as cytomegalovirus-associated.

The chain uses TRBV7-3 and TRBJ1-1; D not resolved. This TCR was recovered from a man aged 45-60 years in good health and CMV-seropositive. Sequencing used PBMCs. The CDR3, as DNA: TGTGCCAGCAGCTTTGGAGGATCCGGGAGGACTGAAGCTTTCTTT. This encodes CASSFGGSGRTEAFF.